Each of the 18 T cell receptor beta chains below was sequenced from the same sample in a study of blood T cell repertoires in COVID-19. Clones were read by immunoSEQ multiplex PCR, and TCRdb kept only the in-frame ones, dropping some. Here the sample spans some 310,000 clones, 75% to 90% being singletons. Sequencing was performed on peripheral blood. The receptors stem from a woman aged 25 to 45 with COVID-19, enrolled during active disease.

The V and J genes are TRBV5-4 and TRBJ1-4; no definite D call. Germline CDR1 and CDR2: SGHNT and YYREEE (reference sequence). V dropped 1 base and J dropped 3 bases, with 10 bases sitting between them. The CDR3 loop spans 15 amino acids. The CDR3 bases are TGTGCCAGCAGCTTGAAGTACACAGCTAATGAAAAACTGTTTTTT. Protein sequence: CASSLKYTANEKLFF. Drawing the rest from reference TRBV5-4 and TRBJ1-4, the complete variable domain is ETGVTQSPTHLIKTRGQQVTLRCSSQSGHNTVSWYQQALGQGPQFIFQYYREEENGRGNFPPRFSGLQFPNYSSELNVNALELDDSALYLCASSLKYTANEKLFFGSGTQLSVL.

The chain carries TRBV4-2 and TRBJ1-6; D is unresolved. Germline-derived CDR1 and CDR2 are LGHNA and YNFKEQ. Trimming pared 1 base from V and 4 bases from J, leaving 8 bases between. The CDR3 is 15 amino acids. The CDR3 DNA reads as TGTGCCAGCAGCCAAGGGCAGGAATATAATTCACCCCTCCACTTT. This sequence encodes CASSQGQEYNSPLHF.

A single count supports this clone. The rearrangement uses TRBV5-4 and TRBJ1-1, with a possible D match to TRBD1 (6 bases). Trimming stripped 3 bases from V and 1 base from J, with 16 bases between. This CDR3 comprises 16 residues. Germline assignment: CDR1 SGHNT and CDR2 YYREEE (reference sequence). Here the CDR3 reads CASSSGGQRPNTEAFF. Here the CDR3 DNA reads TGTGCCAGCAGCTCGGGGGGACAACGCCCGAACACTGAAGCTTTCTTT.

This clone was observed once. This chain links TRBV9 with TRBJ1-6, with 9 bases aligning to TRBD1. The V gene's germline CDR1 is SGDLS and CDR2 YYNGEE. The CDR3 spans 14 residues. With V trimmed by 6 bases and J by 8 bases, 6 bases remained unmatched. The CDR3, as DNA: TGTGCCAGCAATATAGGGGACAGGGATTCACCCCTCCACTTT. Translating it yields CASNIGDRDSPLHF.

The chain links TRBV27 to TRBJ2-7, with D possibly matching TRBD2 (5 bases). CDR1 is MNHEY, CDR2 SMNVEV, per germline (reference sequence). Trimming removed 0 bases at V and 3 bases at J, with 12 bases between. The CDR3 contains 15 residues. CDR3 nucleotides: TGTGCCAGCAGTTTATCAGCGGAGTACAGCTACGAGCAGTACTTC. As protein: CASSLSAEYSYEQYF.

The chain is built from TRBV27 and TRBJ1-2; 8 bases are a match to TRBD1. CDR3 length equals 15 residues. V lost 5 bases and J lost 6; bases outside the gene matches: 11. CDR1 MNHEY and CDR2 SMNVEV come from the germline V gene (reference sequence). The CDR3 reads CASSPRDRPAHGYTF. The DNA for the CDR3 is TGTGCCAGCAGTCCAAGGGACAGGCCAGCACATGGCTACACCTTC.

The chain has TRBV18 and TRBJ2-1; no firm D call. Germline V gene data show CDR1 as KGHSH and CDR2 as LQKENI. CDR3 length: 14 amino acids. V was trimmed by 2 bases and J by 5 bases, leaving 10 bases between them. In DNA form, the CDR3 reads TGTGCCAGCTCACCAGGGTCAGGTAACAATGAGCAGTTCTTC. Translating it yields CASSPGSGNNEQFF.

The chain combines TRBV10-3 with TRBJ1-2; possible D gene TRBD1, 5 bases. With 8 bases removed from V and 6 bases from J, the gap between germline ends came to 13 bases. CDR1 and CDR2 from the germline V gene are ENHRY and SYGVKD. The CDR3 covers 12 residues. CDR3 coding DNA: TGTGCCATCGCCCAGGGAGGCAATGGCTACACCTTC. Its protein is CAIAQGGNGYTF.

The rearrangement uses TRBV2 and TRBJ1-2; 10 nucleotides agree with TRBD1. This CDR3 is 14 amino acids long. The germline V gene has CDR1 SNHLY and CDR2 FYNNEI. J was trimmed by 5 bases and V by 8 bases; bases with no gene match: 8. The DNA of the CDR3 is TGTGCCAGCGGAGACAGGGGGCAGCTTTATGGCTACACCTTC. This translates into CASGDRGQLYGYTF.

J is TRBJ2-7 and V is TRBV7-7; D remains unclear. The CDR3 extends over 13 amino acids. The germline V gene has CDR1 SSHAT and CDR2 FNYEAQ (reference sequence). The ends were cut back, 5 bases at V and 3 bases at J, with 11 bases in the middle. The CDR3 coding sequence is TGTGCCAGCAGCCCAAGCGTTAACTACGAGCAGTACTTC. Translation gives CASSPSVNYEQYF. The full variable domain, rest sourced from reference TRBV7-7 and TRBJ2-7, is GAGVSQSPRYKVTKRGQDVTLRCDPISSHATLYWYQQALGQGPEFLTYFNYEAQPDKSGLPSDRFSAERPEGSISTLTIQRTEQRDSAMYRCASSPSVNYEQYFGPGTRLTVT.

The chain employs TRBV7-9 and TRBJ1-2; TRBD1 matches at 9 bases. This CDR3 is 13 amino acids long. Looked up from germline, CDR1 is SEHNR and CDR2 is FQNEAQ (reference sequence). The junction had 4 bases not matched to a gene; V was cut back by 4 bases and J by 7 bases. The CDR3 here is CASSSETGGGYTF. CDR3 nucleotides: TGTGCCAGCAGCTCCGAGACAGGGGGTGGCTACACCTTC.

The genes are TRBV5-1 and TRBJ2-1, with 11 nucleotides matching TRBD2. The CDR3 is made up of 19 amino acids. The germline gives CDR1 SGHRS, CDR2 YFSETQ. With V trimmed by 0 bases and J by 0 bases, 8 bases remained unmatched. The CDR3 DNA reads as TGCGCCAGCAGCTTGGAGTTAGCGGGAGGGACTAGCTCCTACAATGAGCAGTTCTTC. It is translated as CASSLELAGGTSSYNEQFF.

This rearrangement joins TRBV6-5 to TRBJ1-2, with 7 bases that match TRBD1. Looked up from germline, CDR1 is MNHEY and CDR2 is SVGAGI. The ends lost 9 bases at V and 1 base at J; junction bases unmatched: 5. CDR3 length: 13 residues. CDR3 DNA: TGTGCCAGTGTCCGGGACAGTAACTATGGCTACACCTTC. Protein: CASVRDSNYGYTF.

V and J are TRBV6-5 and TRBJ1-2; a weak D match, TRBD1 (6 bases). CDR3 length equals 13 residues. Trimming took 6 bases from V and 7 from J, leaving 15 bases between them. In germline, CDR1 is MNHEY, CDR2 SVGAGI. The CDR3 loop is CASRSRGGIGYTF. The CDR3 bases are TGTGCCAGCAGAAGTAGGGGGGGGATTGGCTACACCTTC.

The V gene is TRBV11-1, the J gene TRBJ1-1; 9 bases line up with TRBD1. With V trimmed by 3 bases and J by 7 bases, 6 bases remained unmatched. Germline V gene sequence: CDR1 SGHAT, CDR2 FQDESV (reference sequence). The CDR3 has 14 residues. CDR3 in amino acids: CASSFEQGAIEAFF. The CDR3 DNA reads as TGTGCCAGCAGCTTTGAACAGGGGGCTATTGAAGCTTTCTTT. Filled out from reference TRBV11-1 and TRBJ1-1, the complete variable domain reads EAEVAQSPRYKITEKSQAVAFWCDPISGHATLYWYRQILGQGPELLVQFQDESVVDDSQLPKDRFSAERLKGVDSTLKIQPAELGDSAMYLCASSFEQGAIEAFFGQGTRLTVV.

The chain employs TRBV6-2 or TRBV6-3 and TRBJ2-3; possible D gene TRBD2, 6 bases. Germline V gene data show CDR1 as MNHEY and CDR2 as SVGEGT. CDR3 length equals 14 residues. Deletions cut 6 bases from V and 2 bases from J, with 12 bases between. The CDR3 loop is CASSLGGLTDTQYF. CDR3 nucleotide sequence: TGTGCCAGCAGCTTGGGAGGCCTCACAGATACGCAGTATTTT.

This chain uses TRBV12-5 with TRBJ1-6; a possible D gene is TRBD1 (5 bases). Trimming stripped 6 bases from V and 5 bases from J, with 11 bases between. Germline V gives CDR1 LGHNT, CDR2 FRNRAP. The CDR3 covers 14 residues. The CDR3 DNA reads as TGTGCTAGTGGAGGGGTTTGGGATAATTCACCCCTCCACTTT. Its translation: CASGGVWDNSPLHF.

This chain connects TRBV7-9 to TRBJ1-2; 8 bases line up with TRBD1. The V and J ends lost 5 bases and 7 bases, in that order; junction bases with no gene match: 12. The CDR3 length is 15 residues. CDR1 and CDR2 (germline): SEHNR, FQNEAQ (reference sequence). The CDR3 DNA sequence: TGTGCCAGCAGCCCACCAGGACAGGGAACGTCTGGCTACACCTTC. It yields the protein CASSPPGQGTSGYTF.